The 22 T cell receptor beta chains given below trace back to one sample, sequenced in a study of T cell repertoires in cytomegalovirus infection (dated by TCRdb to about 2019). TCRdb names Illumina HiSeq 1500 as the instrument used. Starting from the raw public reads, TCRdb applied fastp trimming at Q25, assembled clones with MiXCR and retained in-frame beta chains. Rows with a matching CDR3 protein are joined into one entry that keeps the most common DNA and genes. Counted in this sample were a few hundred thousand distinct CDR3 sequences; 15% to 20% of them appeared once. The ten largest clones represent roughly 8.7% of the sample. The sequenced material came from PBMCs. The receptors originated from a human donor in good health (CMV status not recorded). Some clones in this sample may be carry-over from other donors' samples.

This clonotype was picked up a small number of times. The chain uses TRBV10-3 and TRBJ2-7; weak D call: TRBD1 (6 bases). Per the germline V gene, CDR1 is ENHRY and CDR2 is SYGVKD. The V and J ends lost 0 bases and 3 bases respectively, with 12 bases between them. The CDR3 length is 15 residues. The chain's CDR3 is CAISESTGLLYEQYF. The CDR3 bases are TGTGCCATCAGTGAGTCGACAGGCCTTCTCTACGAGCAGTACTTC.

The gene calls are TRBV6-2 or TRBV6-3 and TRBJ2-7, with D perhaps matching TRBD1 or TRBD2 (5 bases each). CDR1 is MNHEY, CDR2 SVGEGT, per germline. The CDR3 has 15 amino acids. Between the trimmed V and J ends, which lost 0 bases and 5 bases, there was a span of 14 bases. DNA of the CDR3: TGTGCCAGCAGTTACTCGATGGGGGACGGGAACGAGCAGTACTTC. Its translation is CASSYSMGDGNEQYF.

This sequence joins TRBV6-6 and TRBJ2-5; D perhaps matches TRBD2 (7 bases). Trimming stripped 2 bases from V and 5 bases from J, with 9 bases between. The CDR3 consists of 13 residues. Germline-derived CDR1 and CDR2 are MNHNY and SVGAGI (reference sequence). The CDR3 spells CASSYRGAETQYF. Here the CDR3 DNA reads TGTGCCAGCAGTTACCGGGGGGCGGAGACCCAGTACTTC.

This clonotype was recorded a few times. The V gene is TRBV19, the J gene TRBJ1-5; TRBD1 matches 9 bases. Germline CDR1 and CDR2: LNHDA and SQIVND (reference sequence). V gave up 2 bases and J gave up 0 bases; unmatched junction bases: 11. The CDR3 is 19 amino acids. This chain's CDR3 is CASSITRQGVFSSNQPQHF. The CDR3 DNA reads TGTGCCAGTAGTATAACCCGACAGGGGGTCTTCTCTAGCAATCAGCCCCAGCATTTT. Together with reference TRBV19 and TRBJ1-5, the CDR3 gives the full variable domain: DGGITQSPKYLFRKEGQNVTLSCEQNLNHDAMYWYRQDPGQGLRLIYYSQIVNDFQKGDIAEGYSVSREKKESFPLTVTSAQKNPTAFYLCASSITRQGVFSSNQPQHFGDGTRLSIL.

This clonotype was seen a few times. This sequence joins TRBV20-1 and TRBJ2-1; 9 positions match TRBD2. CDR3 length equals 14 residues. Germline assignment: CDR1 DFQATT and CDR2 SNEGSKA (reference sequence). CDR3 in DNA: TGCTCAACCGGGCGGGGGGGCTCCTACAATGAGCAGTTCTTC. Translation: CSTGRGGSYNEQFF.

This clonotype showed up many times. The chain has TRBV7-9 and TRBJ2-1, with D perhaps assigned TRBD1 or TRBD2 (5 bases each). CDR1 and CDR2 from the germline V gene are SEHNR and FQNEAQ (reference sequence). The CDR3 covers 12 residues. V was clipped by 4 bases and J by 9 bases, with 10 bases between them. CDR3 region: CASSSPRGEQFF. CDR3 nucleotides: TGTGCCAGCAGCTCTCCGAGGGGTGAGCAGTTCTTC. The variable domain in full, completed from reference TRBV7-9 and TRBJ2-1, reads DTGVSQNPRHKITKRGQNVTFRCDPISEHNRLYWYRQTLGQGPEFLTYFQNEAQLEKSRLLSDRFSAERPKGSFSTLEIQRTEQGDSAMYLCASSSPRGEQFFGPGTRLTVL.

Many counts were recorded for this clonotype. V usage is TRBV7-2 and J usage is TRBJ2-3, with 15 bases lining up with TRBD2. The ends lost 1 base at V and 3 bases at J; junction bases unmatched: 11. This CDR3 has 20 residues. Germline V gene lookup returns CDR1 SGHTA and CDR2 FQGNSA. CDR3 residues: CASSLVGPGLAGGPTDTQYF. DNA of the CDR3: TGTGCCAGCAGCTTAGTGGGGCCGGGACTAGCGGGGGGCCCGACAGATACGCAGTATTTT.

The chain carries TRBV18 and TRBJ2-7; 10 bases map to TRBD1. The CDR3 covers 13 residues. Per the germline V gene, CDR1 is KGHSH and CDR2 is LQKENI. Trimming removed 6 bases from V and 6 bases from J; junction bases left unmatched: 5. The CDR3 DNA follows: TGTGCCAGCTCGCAGGGACAGGGGTTCGAGCAGTACTTC. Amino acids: CASSQGQGFEQYF. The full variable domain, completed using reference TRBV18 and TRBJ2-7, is NAGVMQNPRHLVRRRGQEARLRCSPMKGHSHVYWYRQLPEEGLKFMVYLQKENIIDESGMPKERFSAEFPKEGPSILRIQQVVRGDSAAYFCASSQGQGFEQYFGPGTRLTVT.

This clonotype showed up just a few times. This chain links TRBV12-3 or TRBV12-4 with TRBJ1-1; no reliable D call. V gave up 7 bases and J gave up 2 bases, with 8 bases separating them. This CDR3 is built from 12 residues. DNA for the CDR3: TGTGCCAGCACTTCGGACAACACTGAAGCTTTCTTT. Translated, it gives CASTSDNTEAFF.

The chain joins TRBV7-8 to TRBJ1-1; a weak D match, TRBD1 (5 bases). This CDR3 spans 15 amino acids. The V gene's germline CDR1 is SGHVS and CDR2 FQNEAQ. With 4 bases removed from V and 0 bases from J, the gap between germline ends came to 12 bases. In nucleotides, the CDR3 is TGTGCCAGCAGCTCAATTTGGGGGGTGAACACTGAAGCTTTCTTT. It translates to CASSSIWGVNTEAFF.

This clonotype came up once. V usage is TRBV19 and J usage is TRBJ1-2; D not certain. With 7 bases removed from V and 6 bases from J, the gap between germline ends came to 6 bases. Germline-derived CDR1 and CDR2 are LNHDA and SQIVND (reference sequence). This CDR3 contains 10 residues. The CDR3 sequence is CASNFNGYTF. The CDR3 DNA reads TGTGCCAGTAATTTTAATGGCTACACCTTC.

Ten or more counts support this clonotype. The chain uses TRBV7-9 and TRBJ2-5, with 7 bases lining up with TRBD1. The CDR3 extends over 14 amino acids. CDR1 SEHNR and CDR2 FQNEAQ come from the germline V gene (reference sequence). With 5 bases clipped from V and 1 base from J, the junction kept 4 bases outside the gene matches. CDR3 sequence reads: CASSQGTAQETQYF. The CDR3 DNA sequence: TGTGCCAGCAGCCAGGGGACAGCCCAAGAGACCCAGTACTTC.

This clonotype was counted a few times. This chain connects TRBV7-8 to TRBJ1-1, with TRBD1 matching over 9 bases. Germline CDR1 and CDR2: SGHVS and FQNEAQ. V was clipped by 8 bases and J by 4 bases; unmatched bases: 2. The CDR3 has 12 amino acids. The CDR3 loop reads CASQQGATEAFF. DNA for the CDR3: TGTGCCAGCCAACAGGGGGCCACTGAAGCTTTCTTT.

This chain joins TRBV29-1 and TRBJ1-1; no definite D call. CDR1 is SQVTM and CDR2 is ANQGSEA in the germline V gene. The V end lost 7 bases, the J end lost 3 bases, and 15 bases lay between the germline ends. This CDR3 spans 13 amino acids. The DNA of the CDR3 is TGCAGCGGTAAAAGGAGTTCGGACACTGAAGCTTTCTTT. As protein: CSGKRSSDTEAFF.

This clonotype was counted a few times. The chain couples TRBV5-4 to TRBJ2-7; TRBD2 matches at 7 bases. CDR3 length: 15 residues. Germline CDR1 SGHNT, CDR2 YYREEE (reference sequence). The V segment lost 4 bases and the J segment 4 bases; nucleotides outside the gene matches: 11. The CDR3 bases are TGTGCCAGCAGCCCGGGAGGTCAGGGAGTTTACGAGCAGTACTTC. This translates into CASSPGGQGVYEQYF. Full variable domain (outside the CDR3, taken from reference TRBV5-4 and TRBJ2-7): ETGVTQSPTHLIKTRGQQVTLRCSSQSGHNTVSWYQQALGQGPQFIFQYYREEENGRGNFPPRFSGLQFPNYSSELNVNALELDDSALYLCASSPGGQGVYEQYFGPGTRLTVT.

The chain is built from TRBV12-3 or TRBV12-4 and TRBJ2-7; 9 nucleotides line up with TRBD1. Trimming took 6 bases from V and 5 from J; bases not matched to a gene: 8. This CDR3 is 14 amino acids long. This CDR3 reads CASSSWDRVHEQYF. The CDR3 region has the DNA TGTGCCAGCAGCTCCTGGGACAGGGTCCACGAGCAGTACTTC.

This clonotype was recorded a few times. CDR3 amino acids: CASSLYEYTEAFF. The CDR3 coding sequence is TGTGCCAGCAGCTTATACGAGTACACTGAAGCTTTCTTT. The chain employs TRBV7-2 and TRBJ1-1; unclear D gene. CDR3 length equals 13 residues. V was shortened by 2 bases and J by 3 bases, with 7 bases between the two germline ends. CDR1 and CDR2 (germline): SGHTA, FQGNSA.

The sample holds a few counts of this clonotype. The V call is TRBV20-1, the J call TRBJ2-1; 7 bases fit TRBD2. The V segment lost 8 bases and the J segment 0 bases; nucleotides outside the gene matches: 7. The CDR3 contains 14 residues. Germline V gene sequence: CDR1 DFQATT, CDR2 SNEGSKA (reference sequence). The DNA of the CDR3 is TGCAGTTCGGTGGGAGGGAGCTCCTACAATGAGCAGTTCTTC. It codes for CSSVGGSSYNEQFF.

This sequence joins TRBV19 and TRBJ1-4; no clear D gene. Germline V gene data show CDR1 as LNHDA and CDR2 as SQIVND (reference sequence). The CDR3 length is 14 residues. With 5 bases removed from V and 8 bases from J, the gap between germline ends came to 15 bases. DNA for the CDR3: TGTGCCAGTAGTCCCAGGAAAGATTGGGAAAAACTGTTTTTT. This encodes CASSPRKDWEKLFF.

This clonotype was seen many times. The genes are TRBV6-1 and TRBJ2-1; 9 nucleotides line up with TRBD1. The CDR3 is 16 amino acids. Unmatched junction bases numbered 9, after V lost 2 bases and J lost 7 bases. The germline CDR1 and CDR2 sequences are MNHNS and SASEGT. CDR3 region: CASSEQTGGAWNEQFF. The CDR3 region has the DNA TGTGCCAGCAGTGAACAAACAGGGGGCGCGTGGAATGAGCAGTTCTTC.

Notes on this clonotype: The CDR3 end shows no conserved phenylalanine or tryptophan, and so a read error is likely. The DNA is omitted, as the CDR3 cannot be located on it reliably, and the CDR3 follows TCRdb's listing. The CDR3 here is CASSQASSLEI. The V and J genes are TRBV3-1 and TRBJ1-1. The CDR3 is 11 residues long, ends included. The germline V gene has CDR1 LGHDT and CDR2 YNNKEL (reference sequence).

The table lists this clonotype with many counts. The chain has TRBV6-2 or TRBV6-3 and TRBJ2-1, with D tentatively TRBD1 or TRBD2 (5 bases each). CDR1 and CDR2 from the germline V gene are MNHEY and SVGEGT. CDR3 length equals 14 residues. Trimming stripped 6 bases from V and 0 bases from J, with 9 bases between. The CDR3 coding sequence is TGTGCCAGCAGGCCTGGGGGCTCCTACAATGAGCAGTTCTTC. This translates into CASRPGGSYNEQFF.